This entry features one TCR beta chain sequence. Antigen specificity is unknown. Sequencing used immunoSEQ multiplex PCR; TCRdb keeps in-frame clones, though not all of them. The sample has roughly 76,000 clones; about 88% are singletons. The sample originates from a study of OX40 agonist ivuxolimab in advanced cancers. Turning to the study itself: With ivuxolimab, an agonistic anti-OX40 (CD134) antibody, patients were treated. Melanoma, hepatocellular carcinoma, head and neck or renal cell cancer occurred in dose-escalation patients.

From germline, CDR1 is MNHNY and CDR2 SVGAGI (reference sequence). This CDR3 is 16 amino acids long. The germline V and J ends were trimmed by 7 bases and 1 base, with 19 bases remaining between them. Study-wide points: At doses 0.1 to 3.0 mg/kg, CD4+ and CD8+ clones expanded.

Sequences were derived from CD4+ or CD8+ T cells sorted from blood, sampled in a trial of the OX40 agonist ivuxolimab. V usage is TRBV6-6 and J usage is TRBJ1-1, with a weak D call TRBD1 (6 bases). The TCR comes from an adult with an advanced solid tumor such as melanoma, head and neck, liver or kidney cancer. For the CDR3, the DNA is TGTGCCAGCAACCGAGGGCAACAGGGCAGGAACACTGAAGCTTTCTTT. Protein sequence: CASNRGQQGRNTEAFF.